A selection of T cell receptor beta chains follows, all from one sample in a study of immune aging and cytomegalovirus after organ transplant. These receptors have no identified antigens. TCRdb used MiXCR to reprocess the single-cell sequencing reads, holding one entry per CDR3 protein. The sample has fewer than 25,000 distinct CDR3 sequences, roughly 38% seen once; the top ten hold 25%. This specimen was CMV peptide-activated CD4+ and CD8+ T cells sorted from blood, taken at five time points, pooled. All receptors come from a female donor who had a heart transplant and CMV viremia. The CDR3 runs from the conserved cysteine through the conserved F or W. Fields, in order: J gene, clone size, D gene, V gene, CDR3 protein, CDR3 DNA. D genes are given only for firm matches. Part of the rows lack a size; the others show once, few, many or a class for expanded clones.

TRBJ2-1	-	-	TRBV30	CACRREYNEQFF	TGTGCCTGCCGCAGGGAGTACAATGAGCAGTTCTTC
TRBJ1-5	many	-	TRBV4-1	CASSQEVYQPQHF	TGCGCCAGCAGCCAAGAGGTCTATCAGCCCCAGCATTTT
TRBJ1-6	many	-	TRBV6-5	CASSGQNHNSPLHF	TGTGCCAGCAGTGGGCAGAATCATAATTCACCCCTCCACTTT
TRBJ2-2	-	-	TRBV19	CACSTRLGELFF	TGTGCCTGTAGTACAAGGCTTGGGGAGCTGTTTTTT
TRBJ1-2	-	-	TRBV2	CASSEGWPHAYGYTF	TGTGCCAGCAGTGAAGGGTGGCCCCACGCCTATGGCTACACCTTC
TRBJ2-5	medium-sized	-	TRBV3-1	CASSLVSGRAAETQYF	TGTGCCAGCAGCCTCGTTAGTGGGCGGGCGGCGGAGACCCAGTACTTC
TRBJ2-7	many	TRBD1	TRBV7-7	CASSLRQGASYEQYF	TGTGCCAGCAGCCTTCGACAGGGGGCTTCCTACGAGCAGTACTTC
TRBJ2-6	-	-	TRBV7-2	CASSLYQSSGANVLTF	TGTGCCAGCAGCTTATATCAGAGCTCTGGGGCCAACGTCCTGACTTTC
TRBJ2-3	many	TRBD2	TRBV5-1	CASEDPLAVNTQYF	TGCGCCAGCGAGGATCCGCTAGCGGTGAATACGCAGTATTTT
TRBJ2-6	few	-	TRBV19	CASSAQSSGANVLTF	TGTGCCAGTAGTGCTCAGAGCTCTGGGGCCAACGTCCTGACTTTC
TRBJ2-7	-	TRBD2	TRBV10-3	CAITPGTSLYEQYF	TGTGCCATCACCCCCGGGACTAGTCTCTACGAGCAGTACTTC
TRBJ2-1	-	-	TRBV29-1	CSVEGGIHPPGQFF	TGCAGCGTTGAAGGTGGGATACACCCTCCGGGGCAGTTCTTC
TRBJ2-7	many	TRBD1	TRBV20-1	CSARARTGSISEQYF	TGCAGTGCTAGAGCTCGGACAGGGTCGATTAGCGAGCAGTACTTC
TRBJ2-1	few	-	TRBV4-1	CASSPQQSSYNEQFF	TGCGCCAGCAGCCCTCAACAAAGCTCCTACAATGAGCAGTTCTTC
TRBJ2-1	few	TRBD2	TRBV4-2	CASSQELAGASEQFF	TGTGCCAGCAGCCAAGAGCTAGCGGGAGCCTCTGAGCAGTTCTTC
TRBJ2-1	few	-	TRBV11-1	CASSFSDSGRGEQFF	TGTGCCAGCAGCTTTAGCGACTCCGGGCGGGGTGAGCAGTTCTTC
TRBJ2-3	-	-	TRBV24-1	CATIPRRGHSF	TGTGCCACCATCCCGAGGCGGGGCCATAGTTTT
TRBJ1-5	few	-	TRBV12-3/TRBV12-4	CASTIRRDQPQHF	TGTGCCAGCACTATAAGAAGAGATCAGCCCCAGCATTTT
TRBJ1-5	few	-	TRBV7-2	CASSLGAGSNNQPQHF	TGTGCCAGCAGCTTGGGGGCAGGGTCGAACAATCAGCCCCAGCATTTT
TRBJ2-1	-	TRBD2	TRBV7-2	CASSQEPGLAGLNEQFF	TGTGCCAGCAGCCAAGAACCGGGACTAGCGGGACTCAATGAGCAGTTCTTC
TRBJ2-7	-	-	TRBV11-2	CASSLELSGEQYF	TGTGCCAGCAGCTTAGAATTGAGCGGCGAGCAGTACTTC
TRBJ1-5	-	-	TRBV19	CASLADGASNQPQHF	TGTGCCAGTTTGGCAGACGGGGCTAGCAATCAGCCCCAGCATTTT
TRBJ2-7	-	-	TRBV20-1	CSALRGLGEQYF	TGCAGTGCCCTCCGGGGGCTCGGCGAGCAGTACTTC
TRBJ1-1	-	-	TRBV7-3	CASSSTGVDTEAFF	TGTGCCAGCAGCTCCACGGGGGTGGACACTGAAGCTTTCTTT
TRBJ2-1	-	-	TRBV5-1	CASSLEVGGASYSYNEQFF	TGCGCCAGCAGCTTGGAGGTTGGTGGGGCATCGTACTCCTACAATGAGCAGTTCTTC
TRBJ2-7	many	TRBD1	TRBV29-1	CSVPDRDSYEQYF	TGCAGCGTCCCGGACAGGGACTCCTACGAGCAGTACTTC
TRBJ2-1	-	TRBD2	TRBV5-1	CGCSLGIAGGYNEQFF	TGCGGGTGCAGCTTAGGAATAGCGGGAGGCTACAATGAGCAGTTCTTC
TRBJ2-5	medium-sized	-	TRBV29-1	CSVSYGQETQYF	TGCAGCGTTTCGTACGGACAAGAGACCCAGTACTTC
TRBJ1-3	-	-	TRBV7-7	CASSMSPGAGATIYF	TGCGCCAGCAGTATGAGTCCGGGTGCTGGAGCCACCATATATTTT
TRBJ2-1	-	TRBD2	TRBV7-2	CASSLMGLAGGGHEQFF	TGTGCCAGCAGCTTAATGGGACTAGCGGGGGGAGGCCATGAGCAGTTCTTC
TRBJ2-2	few	-	TRBV7-8	CASSLGSKTGELFF	TGTGCCAGCAGCTTGGGTTCGAAAACCGGGGAGCTGTTTTTT